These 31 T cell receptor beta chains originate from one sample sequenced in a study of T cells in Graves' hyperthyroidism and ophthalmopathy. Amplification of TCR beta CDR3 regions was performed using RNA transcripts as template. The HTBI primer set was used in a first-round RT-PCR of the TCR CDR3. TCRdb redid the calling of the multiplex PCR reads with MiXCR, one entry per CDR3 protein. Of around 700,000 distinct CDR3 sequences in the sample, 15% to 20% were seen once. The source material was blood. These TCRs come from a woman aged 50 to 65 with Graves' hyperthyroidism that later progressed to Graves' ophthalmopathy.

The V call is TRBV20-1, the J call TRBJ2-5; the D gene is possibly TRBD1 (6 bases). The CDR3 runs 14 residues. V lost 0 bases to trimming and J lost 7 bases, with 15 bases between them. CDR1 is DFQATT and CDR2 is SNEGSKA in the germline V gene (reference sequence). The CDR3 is CSARDERQAGTQYF. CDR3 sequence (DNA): TGCAGTGCTAGAGATGAGAGACAGGCAGGGACCCAGTACTTC.

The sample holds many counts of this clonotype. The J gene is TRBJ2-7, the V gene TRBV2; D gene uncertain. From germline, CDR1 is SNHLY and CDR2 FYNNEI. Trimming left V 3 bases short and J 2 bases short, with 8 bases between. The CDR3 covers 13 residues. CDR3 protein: CASSDYIPYEQYF. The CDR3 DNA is TGTGCCAGCAGTGATTACATTCCCTACGAGCAGTACTTC.

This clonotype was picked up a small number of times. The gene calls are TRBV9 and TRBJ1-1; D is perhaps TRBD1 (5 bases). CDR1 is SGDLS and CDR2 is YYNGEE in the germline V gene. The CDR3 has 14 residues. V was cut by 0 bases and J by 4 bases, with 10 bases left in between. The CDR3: CASSVAGSATEAFF. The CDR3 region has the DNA TGTGCCAGCAGCGTAGCAGGGTCGGCCACTGAAGCTTTCTTT. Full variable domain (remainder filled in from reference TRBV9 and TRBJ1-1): DSGVTQTPKHLITATGQRVTLRCSPRSGDLSVYWYQQSLDQGLQFLIQYYNGEERAKGNILERFSAQQFPDLHSELNLSSLELGDSALYFCASSVAGSATEAFFGQGTRLTVV.

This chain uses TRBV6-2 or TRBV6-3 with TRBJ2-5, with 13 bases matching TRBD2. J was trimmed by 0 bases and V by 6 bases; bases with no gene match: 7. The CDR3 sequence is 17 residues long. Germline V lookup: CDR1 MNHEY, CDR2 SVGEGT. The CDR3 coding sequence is TGTGCCAGCAGCATGGGGACTAGCGGGGTCTACCAAGAGACCCAGTACTTC. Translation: CASSMGTSGVYQETQYF.

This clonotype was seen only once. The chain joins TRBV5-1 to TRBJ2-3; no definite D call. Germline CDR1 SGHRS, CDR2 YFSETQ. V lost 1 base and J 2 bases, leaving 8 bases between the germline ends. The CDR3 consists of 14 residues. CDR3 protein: CASSLRWVTDTQYF. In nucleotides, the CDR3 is TGCGCCAGCAGCTTGAGGTGGGTCACAGATACGCAGTATTTT.

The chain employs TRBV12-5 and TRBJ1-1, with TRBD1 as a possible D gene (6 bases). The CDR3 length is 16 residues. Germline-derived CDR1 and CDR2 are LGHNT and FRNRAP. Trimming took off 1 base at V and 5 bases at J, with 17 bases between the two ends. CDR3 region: CASGLGNRVVRTEAFF. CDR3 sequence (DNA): TGTGCTAGTGGTTTGGGGAACAGGGTCGTCAGGACTGAAGCTTTCTTT.

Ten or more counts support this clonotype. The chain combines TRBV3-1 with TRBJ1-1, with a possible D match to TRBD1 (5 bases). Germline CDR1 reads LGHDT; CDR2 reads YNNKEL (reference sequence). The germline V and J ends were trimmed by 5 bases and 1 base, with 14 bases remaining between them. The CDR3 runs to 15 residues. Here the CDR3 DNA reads TGTGCCAGCAGCGCAACCAGGGTAACGAACACTGAAGCTTTCTTT. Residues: CASSATRVTNTEAFF.

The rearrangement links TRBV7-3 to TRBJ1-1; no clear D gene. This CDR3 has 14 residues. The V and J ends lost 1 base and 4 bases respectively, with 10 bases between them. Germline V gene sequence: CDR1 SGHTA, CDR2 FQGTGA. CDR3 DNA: TGTGCCAGCAGCTTAAGTAGCAGCGTCACTGAAGCTTTCTTT. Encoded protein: CASSLSSSVTEAFF.

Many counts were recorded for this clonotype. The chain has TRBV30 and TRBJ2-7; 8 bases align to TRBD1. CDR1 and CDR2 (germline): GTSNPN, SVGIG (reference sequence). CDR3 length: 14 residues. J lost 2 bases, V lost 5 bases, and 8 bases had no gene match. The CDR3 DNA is TGTGCCTGGGACCGGGACAGGCAAACCTACGAGCAGTACTTC. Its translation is CAWDRDRQTYEQYF.

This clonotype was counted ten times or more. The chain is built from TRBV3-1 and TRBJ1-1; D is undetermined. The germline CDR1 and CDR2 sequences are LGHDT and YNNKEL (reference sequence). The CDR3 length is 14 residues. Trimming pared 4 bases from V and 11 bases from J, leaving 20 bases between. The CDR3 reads CASSPDGGVFFAFF. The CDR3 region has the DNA TGTGCCAGCAGCCCGGACGGCGGTGTGTTTTTCGCTTTCTTT.

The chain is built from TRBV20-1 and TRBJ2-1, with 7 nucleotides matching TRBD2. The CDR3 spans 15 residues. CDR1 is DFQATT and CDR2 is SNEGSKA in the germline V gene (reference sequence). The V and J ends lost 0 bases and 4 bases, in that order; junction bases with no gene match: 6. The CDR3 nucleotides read TGCAGTGCTAGAGATTTCGGGACTACATACAATGAGCAGTTCTTC. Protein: CSARDFGTTYNEQFF.

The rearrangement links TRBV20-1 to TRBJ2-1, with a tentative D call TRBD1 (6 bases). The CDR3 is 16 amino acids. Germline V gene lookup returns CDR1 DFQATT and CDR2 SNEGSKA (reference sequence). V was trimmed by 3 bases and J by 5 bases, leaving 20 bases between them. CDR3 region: CSASPRPGQINNEQFF. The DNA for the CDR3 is TGCAGTGCTAGCCCCCGGCCGGGACAAATCAACAATGAGCAGTTCTTC.

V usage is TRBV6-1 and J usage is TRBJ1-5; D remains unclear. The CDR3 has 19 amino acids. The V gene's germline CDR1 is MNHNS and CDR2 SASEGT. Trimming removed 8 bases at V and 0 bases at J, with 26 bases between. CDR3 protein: CASGGDGSSLLTSNQPQHF. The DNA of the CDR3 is TGTGCCAGCGGCGGGGATGGCTCATCCCTGCTTACTAGCAATCAGCCCCAGCATTTT.

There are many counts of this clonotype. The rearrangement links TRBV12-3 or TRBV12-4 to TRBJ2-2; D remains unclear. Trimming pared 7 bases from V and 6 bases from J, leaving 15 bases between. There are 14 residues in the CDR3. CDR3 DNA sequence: TGTGCCAGCACCATGGTTGGGTGGTCCGGGGAGCTGTTTTTT. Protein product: CASTMVGWSGELFF.

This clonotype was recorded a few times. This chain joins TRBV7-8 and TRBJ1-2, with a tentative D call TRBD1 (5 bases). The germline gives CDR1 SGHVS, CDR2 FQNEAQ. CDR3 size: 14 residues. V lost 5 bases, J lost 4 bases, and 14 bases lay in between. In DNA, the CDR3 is TGTGCCAGCAGCCCCCAGGACACAATCTATGGCTACACCTTC. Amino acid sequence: CASSPQDTIYGYTF.

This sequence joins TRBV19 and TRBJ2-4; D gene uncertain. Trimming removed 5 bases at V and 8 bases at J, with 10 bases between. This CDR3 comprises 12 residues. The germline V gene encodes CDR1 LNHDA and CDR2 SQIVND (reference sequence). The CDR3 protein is CASSYPLDIQYF. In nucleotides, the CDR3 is TGTGCCAGTAGTTACCCTTTGGACATTCAGTACTTC.

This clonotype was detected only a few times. CDR3: CASSRHDRNTEAFF. The CDR3 DNA reads TGTGCCAGTAGTAGGCACGACAGGAACACTGAAGCTTTCTTT. The chain recombines TRBV19 with TRBJ1-1; possibly TRBD1 for D (5 bases). The CDR3 extends over 14 amino acids. V was cut by 4 bases and J by 1 base, with 10 bases left in between. CDR1 and CDR2 (germline): LNHDA, SQIVND (reference sequence).

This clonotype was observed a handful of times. The CDR3 DNA reads as TGTGCCAGCAGCACCCCGGAGGGCTACACAGATACGCAGTATTTT. Amino acid sequence: CASSTPEGYTDTQYF. The chain combines TRBV5-4 with TRBJ2-3, with D maybe TRBD2 (6 bases). This CDR3 region has 15 residues. CDR1 is SGHNT, CDR2 YYREEE, per germline (reference sequence). Trimming stripped 4 bases from V and 2 bases from J, with 14 bases between.

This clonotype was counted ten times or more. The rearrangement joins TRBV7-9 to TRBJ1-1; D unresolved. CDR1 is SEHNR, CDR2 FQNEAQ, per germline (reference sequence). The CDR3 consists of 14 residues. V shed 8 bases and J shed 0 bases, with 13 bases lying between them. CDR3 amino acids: CASGIGHVNTEAFF. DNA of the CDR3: TGTGCCAGCGGGATCGGCCATGTGAACACTGAAGCTTTCTTT.

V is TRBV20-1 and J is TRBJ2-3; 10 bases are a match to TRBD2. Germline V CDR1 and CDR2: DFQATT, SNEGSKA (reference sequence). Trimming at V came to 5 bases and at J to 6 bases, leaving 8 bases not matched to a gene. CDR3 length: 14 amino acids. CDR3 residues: CSAPVAGGSDTQYF. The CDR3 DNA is TGCAGTGCTCCCGTAGCGGGAGGTTCGGATACGCAGTATTTT.

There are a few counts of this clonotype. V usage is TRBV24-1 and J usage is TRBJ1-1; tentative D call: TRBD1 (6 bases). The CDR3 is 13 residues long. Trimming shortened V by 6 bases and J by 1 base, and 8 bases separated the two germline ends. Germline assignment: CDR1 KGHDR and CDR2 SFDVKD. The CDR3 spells CATSMTGNTEAFF. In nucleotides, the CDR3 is TGTGCCACCAGTATGACAGGGAACACTGAAGCTTTCTTT.

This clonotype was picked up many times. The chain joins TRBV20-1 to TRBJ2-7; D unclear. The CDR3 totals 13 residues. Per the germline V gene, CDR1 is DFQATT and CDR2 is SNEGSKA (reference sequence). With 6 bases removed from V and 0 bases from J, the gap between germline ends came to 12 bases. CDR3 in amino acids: CSATPTHSYEQYF. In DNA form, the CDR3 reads TGCAGTGCCACGCCGACACACTCCTACGAGCAGTACTTC.

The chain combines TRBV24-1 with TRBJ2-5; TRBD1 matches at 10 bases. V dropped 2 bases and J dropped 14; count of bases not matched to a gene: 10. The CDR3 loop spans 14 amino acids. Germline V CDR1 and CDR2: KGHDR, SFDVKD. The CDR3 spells CATSDSDRGLGHYF. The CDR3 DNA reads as TGTGCCACCAGTGATTCAGACAGGGGGCTAGGGCACTACTTC.

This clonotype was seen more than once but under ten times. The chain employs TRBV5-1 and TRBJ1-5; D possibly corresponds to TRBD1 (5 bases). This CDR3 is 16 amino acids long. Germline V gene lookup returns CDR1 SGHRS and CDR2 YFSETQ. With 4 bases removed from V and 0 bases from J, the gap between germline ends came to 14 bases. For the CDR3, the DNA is TGCGCCAGCAGCCAGCCGGCAGGGCCTAGCAATCAGCCCCAGCATTTT. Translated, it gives CASSQPAGPSNQPQHF.

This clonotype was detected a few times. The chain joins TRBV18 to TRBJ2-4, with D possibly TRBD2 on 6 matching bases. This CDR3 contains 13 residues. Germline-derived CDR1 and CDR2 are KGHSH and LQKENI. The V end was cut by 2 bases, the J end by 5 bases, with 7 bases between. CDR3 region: CASSPGEENIQYF. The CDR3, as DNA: TGTGCCAGCTCACCAGGGGAGGAAAACATTCAGTACTTC. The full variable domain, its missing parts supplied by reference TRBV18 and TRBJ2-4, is NAGVMQNPRHLVRRRGQEARLRCSPMKGHSHVYWYRQLPEEGLKFMVYLQKENIIDESGMPKERFSAEFPKEGPSILRIQQVVRGDSAAYFCASSPGEENIQYFGAGTRLSVL.

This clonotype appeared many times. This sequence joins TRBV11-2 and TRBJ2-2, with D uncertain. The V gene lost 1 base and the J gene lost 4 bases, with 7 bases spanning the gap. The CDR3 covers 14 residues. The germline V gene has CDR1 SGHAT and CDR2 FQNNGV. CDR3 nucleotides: TGTGCCAGCAGCTTAGGACCGGTCACCGGGGAGCTGTTTTTT. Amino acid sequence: CASSLGPVTGELFF. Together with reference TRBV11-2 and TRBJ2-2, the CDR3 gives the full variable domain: EAGVAQSPRYKIIEKRQSVAFWCNPISGHATLYWYQQILGQGPKLLIQFQNNGVVDDSQLPKDRFSAERLKGVDSTLKIQPAKLEDSAVYLCASSLGPVTGELFFGEGSRLTVL.

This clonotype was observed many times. Here the CDR3 DNA reads TGTGCCAGCAGAGCGGCTTACGAGCAGTACTTC. Amino acid sequence: CASRAAYEQYF. V gene TRBV2 combines with J gene TRBJ2-7; possibly TRBD2 for D (5 bases). V gave up 6 bases and J gave up 4 bases, with 7 bases separating them. CDR1 and CDR2 (germline): SNHLY, FYNNEI. The CDR3 is 11 amino acids. Using reference TRBV2 and TRBJ2-7 for the parts outside the CDR3, the full variable domain is EPEVTQTPSHQVTQMGQEVILRCVPISNHLYFYWYRQILGQKVEFLVSFYNNEISEKSEIFDDQFSVERPDGSNFTLKIRSTKLEDSAMYFCASRAAYEQYFGPGTRLTVT.

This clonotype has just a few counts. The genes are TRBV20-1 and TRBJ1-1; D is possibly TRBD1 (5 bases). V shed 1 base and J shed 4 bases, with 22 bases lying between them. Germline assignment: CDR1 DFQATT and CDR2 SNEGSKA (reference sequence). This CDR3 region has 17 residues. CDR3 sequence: CSARAPVGRVIGTEAFF. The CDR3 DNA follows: TGCAGTGCTAGAGCTCCGGTCGGCAGGGTAATCGGCACTGAAGCTTTCTTT.

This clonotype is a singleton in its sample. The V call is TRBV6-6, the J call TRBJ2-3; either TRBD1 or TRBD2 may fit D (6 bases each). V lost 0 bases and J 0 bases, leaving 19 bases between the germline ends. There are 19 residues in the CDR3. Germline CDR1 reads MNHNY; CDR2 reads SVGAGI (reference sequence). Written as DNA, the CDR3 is TGTGCCAGCAGTTACTCCTTCGGTGGGGGGCTCCCTAGCACAGATACGCAGTATTTT. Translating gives CASSYSFGGGLPSTDTQYF.

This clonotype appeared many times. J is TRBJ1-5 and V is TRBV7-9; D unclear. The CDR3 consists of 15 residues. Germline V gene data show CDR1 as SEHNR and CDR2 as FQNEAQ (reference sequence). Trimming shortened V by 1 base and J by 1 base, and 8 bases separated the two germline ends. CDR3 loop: CASSLGVYSNQPQHF. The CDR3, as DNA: TGTGCCAGCAGCTTAGGAGTTTACAGCAATCAGCCCCAGCATTTT.

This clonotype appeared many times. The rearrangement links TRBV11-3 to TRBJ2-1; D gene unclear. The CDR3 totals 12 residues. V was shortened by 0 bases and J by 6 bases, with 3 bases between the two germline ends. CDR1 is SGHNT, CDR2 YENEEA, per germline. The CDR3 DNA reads TGTGCCAGCAGCTTAGAGAGCAATGAGCAGTTCTTC. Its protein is CASSLESNEQFF.